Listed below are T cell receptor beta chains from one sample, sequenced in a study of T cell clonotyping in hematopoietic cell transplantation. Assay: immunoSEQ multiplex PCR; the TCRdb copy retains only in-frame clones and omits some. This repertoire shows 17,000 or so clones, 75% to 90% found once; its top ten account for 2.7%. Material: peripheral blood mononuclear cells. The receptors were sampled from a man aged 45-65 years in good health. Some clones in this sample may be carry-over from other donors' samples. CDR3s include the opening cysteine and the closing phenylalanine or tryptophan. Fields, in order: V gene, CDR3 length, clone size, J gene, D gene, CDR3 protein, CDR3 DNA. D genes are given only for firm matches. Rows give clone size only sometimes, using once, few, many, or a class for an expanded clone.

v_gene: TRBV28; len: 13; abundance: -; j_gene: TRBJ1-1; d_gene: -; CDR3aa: CASSFRPQAEAFF; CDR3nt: TGTGCCAGCAGTTTCCGGCCCCAGGCTGAAGCTTTCTTT
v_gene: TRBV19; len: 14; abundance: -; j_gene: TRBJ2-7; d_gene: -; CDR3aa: CASSIDRRNYEQYF; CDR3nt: TGTGCCAGTAGTATAGACCGACGGAACTACGAGCAGTACTTC
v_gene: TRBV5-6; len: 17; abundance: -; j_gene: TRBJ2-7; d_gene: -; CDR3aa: CASSLAFLRDTSYEQYF; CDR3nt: TGTGCCAGCAGCTTAGCCTTCCTCCGGGACACGTCCTACGAGCAGTACTTC
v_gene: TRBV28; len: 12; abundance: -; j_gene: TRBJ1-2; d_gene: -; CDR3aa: CASTPLSYGYTF; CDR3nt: TGTGCCAGCACCCCATTGTCATATGGCTACACCTTC
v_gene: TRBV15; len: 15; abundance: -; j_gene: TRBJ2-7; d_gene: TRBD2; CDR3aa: CATSRGASGTYEQYF; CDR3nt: TGTGCCACCAGCAGAGGGGCTAGCGGAACCTACGAGCAGTACTTC
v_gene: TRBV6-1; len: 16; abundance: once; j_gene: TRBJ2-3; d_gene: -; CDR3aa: CASSEPGEGPVDTQYF; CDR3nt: TGTGCCAGCAGTGAACCCGGTGAGGGGCCCGTAGATACGCAGTATTTT
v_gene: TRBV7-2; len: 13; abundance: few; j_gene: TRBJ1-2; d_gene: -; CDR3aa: CASSSGQFYGYTF; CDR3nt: TGTGCCAGCAGCTCAGGACAGTTCTATGGCTACACCTTC
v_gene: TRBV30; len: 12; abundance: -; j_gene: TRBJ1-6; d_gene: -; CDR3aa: CAWRREVGPLHF; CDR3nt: TGTGCCTGGCGTCGGGAGGTTGGACCCCTCCACTTT
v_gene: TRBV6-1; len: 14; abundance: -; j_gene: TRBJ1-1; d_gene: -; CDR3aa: CASSETAGVAEAFF; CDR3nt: TGTGCCAGCAGTGAAACAGCGGGCGTCGCTGAAGCTTTCTTT
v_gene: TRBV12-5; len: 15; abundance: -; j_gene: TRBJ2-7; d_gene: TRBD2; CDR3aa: CASGLRGGVSYEQYF; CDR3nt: TGTGCTAGTGGTTTGCGGGGGGGCGTCTCCTACGAGCAGTACTTC
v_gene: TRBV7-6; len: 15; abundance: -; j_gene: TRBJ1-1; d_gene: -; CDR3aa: CASSTSQGTFTEAFF; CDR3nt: TGTGCCAGCAGCACAAGTCAGGGTACCTTCACTGAAGCTTTCTTT
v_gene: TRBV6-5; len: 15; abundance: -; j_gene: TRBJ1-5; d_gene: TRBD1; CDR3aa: CASSAQGVGNQPQHF; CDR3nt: TGTGCCAGCAGTGCCCAGGGGGTTGGCAATCAGCCCCAGCATTTT
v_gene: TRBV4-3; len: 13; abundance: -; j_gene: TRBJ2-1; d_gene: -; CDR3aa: CASSHQGYNEQFF; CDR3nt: TGCGCCAGCAGCCACCAGGGTTATAATGAGCAGTTCTTC
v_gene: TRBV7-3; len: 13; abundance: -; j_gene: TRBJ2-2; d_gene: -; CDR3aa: CASSLSLTGELFF; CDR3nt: TGTGCCAGCAGCTTAAGCCTCACCGGGGAGCTGTTTTTT
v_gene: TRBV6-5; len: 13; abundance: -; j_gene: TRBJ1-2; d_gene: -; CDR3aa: CASSNWENYGYTF; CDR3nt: TGTGCCAGCAGTAATTGGGAGAACTATGGCTACACCTTC
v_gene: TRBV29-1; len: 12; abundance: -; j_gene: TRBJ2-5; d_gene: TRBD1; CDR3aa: CSVQGAAETQYF; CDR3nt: TGCAGCGTACAGGGGGCGGCAGAGACCCAGTACTTC
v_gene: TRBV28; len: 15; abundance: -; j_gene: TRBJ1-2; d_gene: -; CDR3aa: CASSFRAAPSYGYTF; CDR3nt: TGTGCCAGCAGTTTCCGGGCCGCTCCCAGCTATGGCTACACCTTC
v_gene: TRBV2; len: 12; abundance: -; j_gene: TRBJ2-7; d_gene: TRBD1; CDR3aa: CASRGTVYEQYF; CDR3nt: TGTGCCAGCAGGGGGACAGTCTACGAGCAGTACTTC
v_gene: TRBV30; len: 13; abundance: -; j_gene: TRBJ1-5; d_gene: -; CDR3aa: CAWSVPGRQPQHF; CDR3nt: TGTGCCTGGAGTGTACCGGGTCGTCAGCCCCAGCATTTT
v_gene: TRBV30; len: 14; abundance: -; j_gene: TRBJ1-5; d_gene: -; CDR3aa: CAWSVPGGSQPQHF; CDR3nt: TGTGCCTGGAGTGTACCCGGGGGCAGTCAGCCCCAGCATTTT
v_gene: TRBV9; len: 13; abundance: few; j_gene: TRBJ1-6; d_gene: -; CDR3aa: CASSVSGNSPLHF; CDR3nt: TGTGCCAGCAGCGTAAGTGGGAATTCACCCCTCCACTTT
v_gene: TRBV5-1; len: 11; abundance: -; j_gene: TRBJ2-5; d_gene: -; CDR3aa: CASHGVETQYF; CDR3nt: TGCGCCAGCCACGGGGTCGAGACCCAGTACTTC
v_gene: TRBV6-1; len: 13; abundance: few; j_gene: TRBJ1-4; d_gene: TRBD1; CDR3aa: CASSRDRDEKLFF; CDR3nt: TGTGCCAGCAGTAGGGACAGAGATGAAAAACTGTTTTTT
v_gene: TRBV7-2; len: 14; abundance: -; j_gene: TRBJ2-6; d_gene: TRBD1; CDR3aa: CASNQGAGANVLTF; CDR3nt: TGTGCCAGCAACCAGGGGGCTGGGGCCAACGTCCTGACTTTC
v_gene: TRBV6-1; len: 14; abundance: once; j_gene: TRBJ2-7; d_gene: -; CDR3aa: CASTLGGNSYEQYF; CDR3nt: TGTGCCAGCACCCTTGGCGGGAACTCCTACGAGCAGTACTTC
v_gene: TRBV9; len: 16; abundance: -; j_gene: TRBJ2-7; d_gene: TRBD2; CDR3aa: CASSVGLAGADYEQYF; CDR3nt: TGTGCCAGCAGCGTAGGCCTAGCGGGGGCCGATTACGAGCAGTACTTC
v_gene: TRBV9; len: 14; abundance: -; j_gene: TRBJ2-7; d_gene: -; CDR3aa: CASSPRQAHYEQYF; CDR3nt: TGTGCCAGCAGCCCCAGACAGGCCCACTACGAGCAGTACTTC
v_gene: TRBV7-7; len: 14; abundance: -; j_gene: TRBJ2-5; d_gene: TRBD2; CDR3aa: CASSFGLDGETQYF; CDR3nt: TGTGCTAGCAGCTTTGGACTAGATGGGGAGACCCAGTACTTC
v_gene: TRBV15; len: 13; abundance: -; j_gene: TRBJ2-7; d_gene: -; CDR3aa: CATSQDSSYEQYF; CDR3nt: TGTGCCACCAGCCAGGACAGCTCCTACGAGCAGTACTTC
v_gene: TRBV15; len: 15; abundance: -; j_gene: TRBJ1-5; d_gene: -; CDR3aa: CATSRATGNNQPQHF; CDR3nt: TGTGCCACCAGCAGAGCAACAGGGAACAATCAGCCCCAGCATTTT
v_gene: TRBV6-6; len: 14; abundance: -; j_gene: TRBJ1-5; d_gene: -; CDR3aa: CASRAGTVDQPQHF; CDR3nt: TGTGCCAGCAGGGCCGGGACGGTGGATCAGCCCCAGCATTTT